These T cell receptor beta chains were read from a single sample in a study of blood T cell repertoires in COVID-19. Libraries were prepared by immunoSEQ multiplex PCR; TCRdb keeps only in-frame clonotypes and omits some of them. The repertoire has some 260,000 clones, 70% to 80% of them found once; the top ten carry about 3.5%. The sequenced sample consisted of peripheral blood. The origin of the receptors is a woman at least 80 years old with acute or convalescent COVID-19. Both conserved end residues are part of each CDR3. The order of the fields is J gene, clone size, V gene, D gene, CDR3 protein, CDR3 DNA. A D gene is named only where the DNA matches it firmly. Clone size is stated in some rows and not others, as once, few, many or a class when expanded.

J: TRBJ2-3
size: .
V: TRBV29-1
D: .
CDR3: CSVDHPGLTSTDTQYF
DNA: TGCAGCGTTGACCATCCGGGACTTACCTCCACAGATACGCAGTATTTT

J: TRBJ2-3
size: few
V: TRBV6-2/TRBV6-3
D: TRBD1
CDR3: CASSYRRGQGDTDTQYF
DNA: TGTGCCAGCAGTTATCGTCGGGGACAGGGAGACACAGATACGCAGTATTTT

J: TRBJ2-3
size: once
V: TRBV6-5
D: TRBD1
CDR3: CASTSTGATTDTQYF
DNA: TGTGCCAGCACTTCGACAGGGGCCACCACAGATACGCAGTATTTT

J: TRBJ2-7
size: .
V: TRBV6-7
D: .
CDR3: CASRTQGAFYEQYF
DNA: TGTGCCAGCAGGACCCAGGGCGCCTTTTACGAGCAGTACTTC

J: TRBJ2-2
size: .
V: TRBV9
D: .
CDR3: CASSVGGAGRSGELFF
DNA: TGTGCCAGCAGCGTGGGGGGAGCGGGCCGGTCCGGGGAGCTGTTTTTT

J: TRBJ2-7
size: once
V: TRBV19
D: TRBD1
CDR3: CASSTGGAGYEQYF
DNA: TGTGCCAGTAGCACAGGGGGCGCGGGCTACGAGCAGTACTTC

J: TRBJ1-3
size: .
V: TRBV15
D: .
CDR3: CATSRESQGQIGNTIYF
DNA: TGTGCCACCAGCAGAGAATCGCAGGGACAAATAGGAAACACCATATATTTT

J: TRBJ2-1
size: .
V: TRBV19
D: .
CDR3: CASSSPRQGSYNEQFF
DNA: TGTGCCAGTAGCTCTCCCCGGCAGGGATCCTACAATGAGCAGTTCTTC

J: TRBJ1-4
size: .
V: TRBV4-1
D: TRBD1
CDR3: CASSPTGQGNEKLFF
DNA: TGCGCCAGCAGCCCGACCGGACAGGGGAATGAAAAACTGTTTTTT

J: TRBJ1-1
size: .
V: TRBV28
D: .
CDR3: CASSRGRGEAFF
DNA: TGTGCCAGCAGTCGGGGGAGGGGTGAAGCTTTCTTT

J: TRBJ2-1
size: .
V: TRBV18
D: TRBD2
CDR3: CASSPLAGVSYNEQFF
DNA: TGTGCCAGCTCACCACTAGCGGGAGTCTCCTACAATGAGCAGTTCTTC

J: TRBJ1-4
size: .
V: TRBV5-6
D: TRBD1
CDR3: CASSLRDRGREKLFF
DNA: TGTGCCAGCAGCTTGAGGGACAGGGGGCGTGAAAAACTGTTTTTT

J: TRBJ1-1
size: .
V: TRBV5-5
D: .
CDR3: CASSLVGQTEAFF
DNA: TGTGCCAGCAGCTTGGTTGGCCAGACTGAAGCTTTCTTT

J: TRBJ1-5
size: .
V: TRBV27
D: .
CDR3: CASSLSWLYSNQPQHF
DNA: TGTGCCAGCAGTTTATCCTGGCTTTATAGCAATCAGCCCCAGCATTTT

J: TRBJ1-1
size: .
V: TRBV5-6
D: .
CDR3: CASSLDHRNTEAFF
DNA: TGTGCCAGCAGCTTGGACCACAGGAACACTGAAGCTTTCTTT

J: TRBJ1-1
size: few
V: TRBV6-5
D: .
CDR3: CASRGHLNSAEAFF
DNA: TGTGCCAGCAGGGGCCATCTTAATTCAGCTGAAGCTTTCTTT

J: TRBJ2-2
size: .
V: TRBV5-6
D: .
CDR3: CASSLYRELFF
DNA: TGTGCCAGCAGCCTCTACCGGGAGCTGTTTTTT

J: TRBJ2-5
size: .
V: TRBV14
D: .
CDR3: CASSQDRGSGTQYF
DNA: TGTGCCAGCAGCCAAGACAGGGGATCCGGGACCCAGTACTTC

J: TRBJ2-1
size: .
V: TRBV18
D: TRBD1
CDR3: CASSPPGTGGEQFF
DNA: TGTGCCAGCTCACCACCCGGGACAGGGGGTGAGCAGTTCTTC

J: TRBJ1-5
size: .
V: TRBV2
D: TRBD1
CDR3: CASRASGTVFDQPQHF
DNA: TGTGCCAGCAGGGCCTCGGGGACAGTATTCGATCAGCCCCAGCATTTT

J: TRBJ2-3
size: .
V: TRBV6-5
D: TRBD2
CDR3: CASSSQGAGPTDTQYF
DNA: TGTGCCAGCAGTTCCCAAGGAGCGGGGCCCACAGATACGCAGTATTTT

J: TRBJ2-7
size: once
V: TRBV6-6
D: TRBD1
CDR3: CASSYRTGIYEQYF
DNA: TGTGCCAGCAGTTACCGGACAGGGATCTACGAGCAGTACTTC

J: TRBJ2-5
size: .
V: TRBV7-2
D: TRBD2
CDR3: CASSLSGTSGGGQETQYF
DNA: TGTGCCAGCAGCTTATCGGGGACTAGCGGGGGGGGCCAAGAGACCCAGTACTTC

J: TRBJ1-2
size: .
V: TRBV6-5
D: TRBD1
CDR3: CASRPPTGGNYGYTF
DNA: TGTGCCAGCAGACCCCCGACAGGGGGCAACTATGGCTACACCTTC

J: TRBJ2-5
size: .
V: TRBV10-2
D: TRBD2
CDR3: CASRQRTSGRVGRGDQETQYF
DNA: TGCGCCAGCCGCCAACGGACTAGCGGGAGAGTAGGACGGGGGGACCAAGAGACCCAGTACTTC

J: TRBJ2-7
size: .
V: TRBV19
D: .
CDR3: CASSRTDMTYEQYF
DNA: TGTGCCAGTAGTAGAACCGACATGACCTACGAGCAGTACTTC

J: TRBJ2-5
size: once
V: TRBV28
D: TRBD2
CDR3: CASTRTSGAGETQYF
DNA: TGTGCCAGCACCAGGACTAGCGGGGCGGGGGAGACCCAGTACTTC

J: TRBJ2-1
size: few
V: TRBV27
D: TRBD2
CDR3: CASSLRTSGRIDEQFF
DNA: TGTGCCAGCAGTTTGCGGACTAGCGGGAGGATCGATGAGCAGTTCTTC

J: TRBJ1-5
size: .
V: TRBV5-1
D: TRBD1
CDR3: CASSPGTEVNQPQHF
DNA: TGCGCCAGCAGCCCTGGGACAGAAGTTAATCAGCCCCAGCATTTT

J: TRBJ1-1
size: .
V: TRBV29-1
D: .
CDR3: CSVEGTLNTEAFF
DNA: TGCAGCGTTGAGGGGACTTTGAACACTGAAGCTTTCTTT

J: TRBJ1-6
size: .
V: TRBV6-5
D: TRBD1
CDR3: CASRQTGDSPLHF
DNA: TGTGCCAGCAGGCAGACAGGGGATTCACCCCTCCACTTT

J: TRBJ2-3
size: once
V: TRBV5-5
D: .
CDR3: CASSLASPQETDTQYF
DNA: TGTGCCAGCAGCTTGGCGTCCCCCCAGGAAACAGATACGCAGTATTTT

J: TRBJ1-5
size: .
V: TRBV6-6
D: TRBD1
CDR3: CASSRTGTGREQPQHF
DNA: TGTGCCAGCAGTAGGACCGGGACAGGGAGGGAGCAGCCCCAGCATTTT

J: TRBJ1-6
size: .
V: TRBV15
D: .
CDR3: CATSSGQYNSPLHF
DNA: TGTGCCACCAGCAGCGGACAGTATAATTCACCCCTCCACTTT

J: TRBJ1-2
size: .
V: TRBV7-8
D: TRBD1
CDR3: CASSLPGQPYGYTF
DNA: TGTGCCAGCAGCCTGCCGGGACAGCCATATGGCTACACCTTC